This T cell receptor (beta chain) emerged from a study of blood T cells in healthy people across ages. A second PCR, run for about 7 to 11 cycles, used a sample-barcoded 5' primer plus a J-beta primer mix. TCRdb reprocessed the 5' RACE reads via MiXCR and lists one record per CDR3 protein. The sample lists about 810,000 distinct CDR3 sequences; under 40% were seen once. Germline V gives CDR1 MNHEY, CDR2 SVGAGI. Trimming pared 8 bases from V and 5 bases from J, leaving 15 bases between. CDR3 length equals 13 residues. The chain recombines TRBV6-5 with TRBJ1-1, with D hard to call. What was sequenced was blood. The sequence was collected from a man younger than 35 in good health. This chain's CDR3 is CASEGGVGTEAFF. CDR3 coding DNA: TGTGCCAGCGAGGGAGGCGTTGGGACTGAAGCTTTCTTT.